This T cell receptor beta chain emerged from a study of persistence of HIV-infected CD4 T cells. Study overall: CD4+ T cells responding to CMV or HIV-1 Gag were isolated.

An overlapping HIV-1 Gag peptide pool stimulated these cells at 0.95 to 1 ug/peptide/mL. CD40L-negative CD69-negative CD45RO-high memory CD4+ T cells were sorted as populations depleted of antigen-responding cells. Germline assignment: CDR1 KGHSH and CDR2 LQKENI. This CDR3 has 12 amino acids. V gave up 4 bases and J gave up 4 bases, with 7 bases separating them. In the case of this clone: Its target is unknown. Distinct nucleotide sequences in the sample also encode this CDR3.

Sequencing used immunoSEQ version 4 in survey mode. Some clones are missing from TCRdb's copy, which holds only in-frame ones; the method was immunoSEQ multiplex PCR. Here the sample spans about 64,000 clones, under 80% being singletons. The starting material was CD4+ T cells sorted from PBMCs after approximately 20-hour stimulation, obtained from a patient who received antiretroviral therapy. The genes are TRBV18 and TRBJ1-2; D possibly corresponds to TRBD1 (5 bases). This TCR came from an adult man with HIV who was CMV-seropositive. The CDR3 spells CASSQGTYGYTF. Written as DNA, the CDR3 is TGTGCCAGCTCACAAGGGACCTATGGCTACACCTTC.